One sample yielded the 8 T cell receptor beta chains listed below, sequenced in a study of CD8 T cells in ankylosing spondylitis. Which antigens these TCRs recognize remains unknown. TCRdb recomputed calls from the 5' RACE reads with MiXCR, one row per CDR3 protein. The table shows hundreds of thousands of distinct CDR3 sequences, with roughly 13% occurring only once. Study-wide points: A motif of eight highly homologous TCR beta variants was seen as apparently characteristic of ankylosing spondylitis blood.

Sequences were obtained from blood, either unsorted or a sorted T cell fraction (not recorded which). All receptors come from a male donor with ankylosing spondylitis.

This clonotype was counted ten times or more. CDR3 loop: CASTHRDRDYEQYF. In DNA form, the CDR3 reads TGTGCCAGCACCCACCGTGACAGGGACTACGAGCAGTACTTC. The rearrangement joins TRBV12-3 or TRBV12-4 to TRBJ2-7, with 7 bases fitting TRBD1. J lost 3 bases, V lost 7 bases, and 9 bases had no gene match. The CDR3 covers 14 residues.

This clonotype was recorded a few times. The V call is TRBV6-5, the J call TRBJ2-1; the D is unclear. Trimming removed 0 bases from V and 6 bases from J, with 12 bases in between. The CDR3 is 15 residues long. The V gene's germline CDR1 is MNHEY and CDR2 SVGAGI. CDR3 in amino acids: CASSYSSFRSNEQFF. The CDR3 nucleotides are TGTGCCAGCAGTTACTCGAGTTTTCGGAGCAATGAGCAGTTCTTC.

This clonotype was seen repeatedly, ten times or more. The CDR3 reads CSARDGSSGKVGELFF. Here the CDR3 DNA reads TGCAGTGCTAGAGATGGTAGTAGCGGGAAAGTCGGGGAGCTGTTTTTT. This chain links TRBV20-1 with TRBJ2-2; 8 bases are a match to TRBD2. Unmatched junction bases numbered 10, after V lost 0 bases and J lost 7 bases. The CDR3 is 16 amino acids. Germline loops: CDR1 DFQATT, CDR2 SNEGSKA (reference sequence).

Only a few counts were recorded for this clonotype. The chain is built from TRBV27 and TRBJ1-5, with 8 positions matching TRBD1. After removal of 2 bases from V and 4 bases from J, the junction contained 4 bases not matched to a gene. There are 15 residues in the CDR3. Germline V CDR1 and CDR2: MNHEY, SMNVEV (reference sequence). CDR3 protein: CASSLGQGLNQPQHF. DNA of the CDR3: TGTGCCAGCAGTTTAGGACAGGGTTTGAATCAGCCCCAGCATTTT.

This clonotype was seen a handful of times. The CDR3 loop reads CATSDSREVSQADTQYF. CDR3 DNA sequence: TGTGCCACCAGTGATTCCCGGGAGGTCTCTCAGGCAGATACGCAGTATTTT. The chain links TRBV24-1 to TRBJ2-3, with TRBD2 identical over 7 bases. Germline loops: CDR1 KGHDR, CDR2 SFDVKD. The CDR3 loop spans 17 amino acids. V dropped 2 bases and J dropped 4; count of bases not matched to a gene: 11.

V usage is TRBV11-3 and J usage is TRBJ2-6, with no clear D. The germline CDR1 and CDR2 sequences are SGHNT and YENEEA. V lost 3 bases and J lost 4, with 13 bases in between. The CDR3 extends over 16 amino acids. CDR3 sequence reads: CASSFLMGSGANVLTF. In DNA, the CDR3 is TGTGCCAGCAGCTTTTTGATGGGATCCGGGGCCAACGTCCTGACTTTC.

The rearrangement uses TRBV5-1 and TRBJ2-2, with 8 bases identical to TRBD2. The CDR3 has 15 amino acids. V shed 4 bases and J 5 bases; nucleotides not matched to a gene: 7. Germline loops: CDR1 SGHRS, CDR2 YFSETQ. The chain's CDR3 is CASSPDGRETGELFF. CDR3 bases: TGCGCCAGCAGCCCGGACGGGAGGGAGACCGGGGAGCTGTTTTTT.

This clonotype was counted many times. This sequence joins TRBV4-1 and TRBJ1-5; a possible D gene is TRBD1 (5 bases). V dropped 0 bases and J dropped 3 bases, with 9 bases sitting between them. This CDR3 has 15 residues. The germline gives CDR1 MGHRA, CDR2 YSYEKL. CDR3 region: CASSQDGGINQPQHF. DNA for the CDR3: TGCGCCAGCAGCCAAGATGGGGGGATCAATCAGCCCCAGCATTTT.